The text below deals with one T cell receptor beta chain. The junction does not match germline at one end; this may be a read error. The sample comes from a study of blood T cells in healthy people across ages. Drawn from each donor were 8.5 to 10 milliliters of peripheral blood. A second PCR of 7 to 11 cycles used a sample-barcoded 5' primer and a J-beta primer mix. The template-switch adaptor, which had 12 random nucleotides, put a tag on each cDNA molecule. TCRdb analysed the 5' RACE reads with MiXCR anew, one entry per CDR3 protein. The sample comprises 600,000 or so distinct CDR3 sequences, around 31% of which are singletons, and around 14% rests with the top ten. The sample was blood. The sequence derives from a woman aged 80 or older in good health.

CDR3 sequence (DNA): TGTGCCAGCAGTGACACCCCCTACAACGAGCAGTTCTTC. Amino acids: CASSDTPYNEQFF. This chain links TRBV6-4 with TRBJ2-1, with D uncertain. CDR1 and CDR2 from the germline V gene are MRHNA and SNTAGT. This CDR3 has 13 amino acids.